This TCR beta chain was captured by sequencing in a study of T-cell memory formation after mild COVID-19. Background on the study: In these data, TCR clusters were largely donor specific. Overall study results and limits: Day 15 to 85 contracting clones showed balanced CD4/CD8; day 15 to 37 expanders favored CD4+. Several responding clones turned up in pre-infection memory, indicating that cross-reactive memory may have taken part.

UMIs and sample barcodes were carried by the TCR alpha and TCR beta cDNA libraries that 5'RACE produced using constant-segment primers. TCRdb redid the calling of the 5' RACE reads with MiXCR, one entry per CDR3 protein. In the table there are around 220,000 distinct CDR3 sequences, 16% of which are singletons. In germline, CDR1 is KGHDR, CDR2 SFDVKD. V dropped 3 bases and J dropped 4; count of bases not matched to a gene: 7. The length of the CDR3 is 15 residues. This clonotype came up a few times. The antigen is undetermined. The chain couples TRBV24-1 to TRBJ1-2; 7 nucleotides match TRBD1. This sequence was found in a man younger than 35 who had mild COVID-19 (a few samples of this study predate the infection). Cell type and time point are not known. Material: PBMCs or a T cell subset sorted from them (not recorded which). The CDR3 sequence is CATSDPQGEGYGYTF. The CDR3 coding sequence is TGTGCCACCAGTGATCCGCAGGGGGAGGGCTATGGCTACACCTTC.